What follows describes a single T cell receptor beta chain. Per the original methods: Scientists estimated how many nucleated cells there were by amplifying reference gene primers. Some clones are missing from TCRdb's copy, which holds only in-frame ones; the method was immunoSEQ multiplex PCR. V and J calls and clone size are those listed in that table; D and trimming were worked out from the DNA. The repertoire includes about 98,000 clones, 70% to 90% of them detected once, and about a tenth sits in the top ten. This record belongs to a study of blood T cell repertoires in COVID-19. Study at large: Sites across the United States, Italy and Spain contributed samples from acute and convalescent COVID-19.

Germline V gives CDR1 MNHEY, CDR2 SVGAGI. This CDR3 spans 13 amino acids. The V segment lost 11 bases and the J segment 6 bases; nucleotides outside the gene matches: 9. The TCR sequence derives from a man in his forties with active or convalescent COVID-19. This sequence joins TRBV6-5 and TRBJ2-3, with TRBD2 identical over 9 bases. The specimen was peripheral blood. The CDR3 loop reads CAGNSGGWDTQYF. The CDR3 bases are TGTGCCGGAAATAGCGGGGGATGGGATACGCAGTATTTT.